These T cell receptor beta chains were read from a single sample in a study of PD-1 blockade in classical Hodgkin lymphoma. Data came from immunoSEQ multiplex PCR; TCRdb stores just in-frame clones and leaves some out. The table shows some 14,000 clones, with just over 85% occurring only once. The material was peripheral blood mononuclear cells (PBMCs), obtained at baseline. Source of these receptors: a human donor with classical Hodgkin lymphoma. CDR3s include the opening cysteine and the closing phenylalanine or tryptophan. The D gene is left open where the match is weak. Not every row has a clone size; where given, it reads once, few, many or a size class.

clone size	D gene	J gene	V gene	CDR3 DNA	CDR3 protein
NA	NA	TRBJ2-1	TRBV11-1	TGTGCCACCGACCCCGGGGGCGGATACAATGAGCAGTTCTTC	CATDPGGGYNEQFF
NA	TRBD1	TRBJ2-3	TRBV7-9	TGTGCCAGCAGCTTATTAGGGGGCACGCAGTATTTT	CASSLLGGTQYF
few	NA	TRBJ1-2	TRBV10-3	TGTGCCATCAGTGAATCGTCCGAACTTTACTATGGCTACACCTTC	CAISESSELYYGYTF
few	NA	TRBJ1-3	TRBV7-9	TGTGCCAGCAGCATCCCAGGGGACACAAAGGACGCTGCTGGAAACACCATATATTTT	CASSIPGDTKDAAGNTIYF
NA	NA	TRBJ2-2	TRBV27	TGTGCCAGCAGCCGTAGGACAGGGACTAACCCCGGGGAGCTGTTTTTT	CASSRRTGTNPGELFF
NA	NA	TRBJ1-5	TRBV7-2	TGTGCCAGCAGCCCACTACGAAGCAATCAGCCCCAGCATTTT	CASSPLRSNQPQHF
once	NA	TRBJ1-1	TRBV6-5	TGTGCCAGCAGTCGGCACAGGGATACGAACACTGAAGCTTTCTTT	CASSRHRDTNTEAFF
NA	NA	TRBJ1-2	TRBV11-2	TGTGCCAGCAGCCCTAGTTGGGACAACAACTATGGCTACACCTTC	CASSPSWDNNYGYTF
NA	NA	TRBJ2-2	TRBV7-7	TGTGCCAGCAGCGTGGGTTTGGGGAACACCGGGGAGCTGTTTTTT	CASSVGLGNTGELFF
once	NA	TRBJ1-5	TRBV2	TGTGCCAGCAGTGATATTGGTCTGTCGATCGATCAGCCCCAGCATTTT	CASSDIGLSIDQPQHF
NA	NA	TRBJ1-1	TRBV5-1	TGCGCCAGCAGCTTAGGCACGGTGAACACTGAAGCTTTCTTT	CASSLGTVNTEAFF
once	TRBD2	TRBJ2-1	TRBV2	TGTGCCAGCAGACCCCTAGCGGATGAGCAGTTCTTC	CASRPLADEQFF
NA	NA	TRBJ1-1	TRBV7-9	TGTGCCAGCAGACCGGGGGGCGGGAACACTGAAGCTTTCTTT	CASRPGGGNTEAFF
NA	NA	TRBJ2-7	TRBV13	TGTGCCAGCAGCCCCCATTCGCTCTACGAGCAGTACTTC	CASSPHSLYEQYF
NA	NA	TRBJ2-5	TRBV10-1	TGCGCCAGCAGTGAGTCGGGCCAAGAGACCCAGTACTTC	CASSESGQETQYF
NA	NA	TRBJ1-2	TRBV5-4	TGTGCCAGCAGCTTGGACAGGGCCTATGGCTACACCTTC	CASSLDRAYGYTF
NA	TRBD2	TRBJ2-1	TRBV2	TGTGCCAGCGGGGGGGGTGGCTACGAGCAGTTCTTC	CASGGGGYEQFF
NA	NA	TRBJ2-6	TRBV28	TGTGCCAGCAGCGGAAACTGGCGCTCTGGGGCCAACGTCCTGACTTTC	CASSGNWRSGANVLTF
NA	TRBD2	TRBJ2-7	TRBV27	TGTGCCAGCAGTCTTAGCGGGAGAGGCGCCTACGAGCAGTACTTC	CASSLSGRGAYEQYF
NA	TRBD2	TRBJ2-3	TRBV5-4	TGTGCCAGCAGCTTTAAGGTTGTAGCGGGAGGGGGTAGCACAGATACGCAGTATTTT	CASSFKVVAGGGSTDTQYF
NA	TRBD1	TRBJ1-1	TRBV27	TGTGCCAGCAGTCTCACGGGACAGGACTTGGCTTTCTTT	CASSLTGQDLAFF
NA	NA	TRBJ1-4	TRBV21-1	TGTGCCAGCAGCAAAAGTGGGGGACGGATTAATGAAAAACTGTTTTTT	CASSKSGGRINEKLFF
NA	NA	TRBJ1-5	TRBV6-5	TGTGCCAGCAGTTACGGGGGAAGGGGACAGCCCCAGCATTTT	CASSYGGRGQPQHF